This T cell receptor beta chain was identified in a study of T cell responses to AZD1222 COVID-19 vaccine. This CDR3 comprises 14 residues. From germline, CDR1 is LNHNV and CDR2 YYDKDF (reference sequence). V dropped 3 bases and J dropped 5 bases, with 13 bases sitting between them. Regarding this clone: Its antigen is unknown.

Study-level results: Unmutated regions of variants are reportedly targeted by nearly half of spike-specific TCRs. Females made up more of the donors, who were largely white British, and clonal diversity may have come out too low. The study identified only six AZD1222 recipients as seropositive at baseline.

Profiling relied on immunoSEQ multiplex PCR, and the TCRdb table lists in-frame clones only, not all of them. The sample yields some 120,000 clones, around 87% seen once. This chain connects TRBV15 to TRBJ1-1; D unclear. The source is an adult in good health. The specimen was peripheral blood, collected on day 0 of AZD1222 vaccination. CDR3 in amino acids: CATSSGVMGTEAFF. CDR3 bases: TGTGCCACCAGCAGCGGGGTTATGGGGACTGAAGCTTTCTTT. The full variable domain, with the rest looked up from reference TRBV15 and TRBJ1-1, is DAMVIQNPRYQVTQFGKPVTLSCSQTLNHNVMYWYQQKSSQAPKLLFHYYDKDFNNEADTPDNFQSRRPNTSFCFLDIRSPGLGDTAMYLCATSSGVMGTEAFFGQGTRLTVV.